This TCR beta chain was sequenced in a study of cytomegalovirus exposure and HLA in healthy donors. Study context: The study's early data release held some 85 million unique TCRs from HLA-typed donors. General observations from the study: More clonal expansion characterized HLA-associated TCR beta chains than equally common others in a later analysis. Per a prior analysis, the majority of TCR beta V segments were productive roughly 90% or roughly 30% of the time.

It was with 60 Vbeta and 13 Jbeta primers that the PCR ran. TCRdb's copy holds only in-frame clones and misses some; the assay was immunoSEQ multiplex PCR. This sample has about 170,000 clones, with more than 80% found just once. This clone was found once. What it binds is unknown. The CDR3 sequence is 14 residues long. Germline trimming cut 4 bases from V and 3 bases from J; bases unmatched to any gene: 6. Germline V lookup: CDR1 SQVTM, CDR2 ANQGSEA. Material: PBMCs. This sequence was found in a woman between 18 and 30 years old in good health and CMV-seronegative. The chain carries TRBV29-1 and TRBJ2-7, with 10 positions matching TRBD2. The CDR3 loop is CSVAPASGGYEQYF. CDR3 nucleotides: TGCAGCGTTGCACCCGCTAGCGGGGGCTACGAGCAGTACTTC.